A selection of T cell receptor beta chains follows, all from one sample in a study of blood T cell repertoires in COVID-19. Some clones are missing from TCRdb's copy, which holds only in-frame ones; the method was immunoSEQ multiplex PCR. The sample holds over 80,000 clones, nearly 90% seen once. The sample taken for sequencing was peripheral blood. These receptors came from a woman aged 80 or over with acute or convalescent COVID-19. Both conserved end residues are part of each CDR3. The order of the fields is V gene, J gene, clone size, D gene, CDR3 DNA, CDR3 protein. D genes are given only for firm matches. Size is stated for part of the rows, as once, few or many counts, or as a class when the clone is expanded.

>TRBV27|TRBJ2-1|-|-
TGTGCCAGCGCCACAGGCTATCTGGCGGAGAACCACAATGAGCAGTTCTTC
CASATGYLAENHNEQFF
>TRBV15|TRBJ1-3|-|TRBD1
TGTGCCACCAGCGGCGGACAGGGGGCTTATTCTGGAAACACCATATATTTT
CATSGGQGAYSGNTIYF
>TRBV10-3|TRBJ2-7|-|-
TGTGCCATCAGCCCACCAGGGTCCTACGAGCAGTACTTC
CAISPPGSYEQYF
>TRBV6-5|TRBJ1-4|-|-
TGTGCCAGCAGTTACCGCCGGGGGCGGGAGGAAAAACTGTTTTTT
CASSYRRGREEKLFF
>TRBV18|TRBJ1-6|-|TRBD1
TGTGCCAGCTCACCGAATAGGGACAGCTATAATTCACCCCTCCACTTT
CASSPNRDSYNSPLHF
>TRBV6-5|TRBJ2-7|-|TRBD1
TGTGCCAGCAGTTACTCGGAGGGGACAGGGATTCACGAGCAGTACTTC
CASSYSEGTGIHEQYF
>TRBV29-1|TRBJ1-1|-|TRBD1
TGCAGCGTTGACCACAGGGGGGAAGCTAGGGGTGAAGCTTTCTTT
CSVDHRGEARGEAFF
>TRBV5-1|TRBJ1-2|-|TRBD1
TGCGCCAGCAGCTCCCGGGACAGATATGGCTACACCTTC
CASSSRDRYGYTF
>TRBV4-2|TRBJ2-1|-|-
TGTGCCAGCAGCCCCTTTTTAAGAGGGGAGGCCTACAATGAGCAGTTCTTC
CASSPFLRGEAYNEQFF
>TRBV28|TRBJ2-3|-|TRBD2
TGTGCCAGCAGCACCCTAGGAATGGCTAGCGGGCCGGATTTT
CASSTLGMASGPDF
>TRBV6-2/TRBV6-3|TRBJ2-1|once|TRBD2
TGTGCCAGCAGTTACACACTAGCGGGGGGCTCCTACAATGAGCAGTTCTTC
CASSYTLAGGSYNEQFF
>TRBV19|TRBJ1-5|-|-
TGTGCCAGTAGTATGTTTTGGGGCAGCGGGGATCAGCCCCAGCATTTT
CASSMFWGSGDQPQHF
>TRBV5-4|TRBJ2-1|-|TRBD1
TGTGCCAGCAGCTTGGCCAGAGGACAGGGTTACAATGAGCAGTTCTTC
CASSLARGQGYNEQFF
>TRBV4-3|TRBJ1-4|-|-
TGCGCCAGCAGCCAAGGAGAACAGTTTCGCAATGAAAAACTGTTTTTT
CASSQGEQFRNEKLFF
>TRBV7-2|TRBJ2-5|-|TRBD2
TGTGCCAGCAGCTCCGCCCCGGGGACTAGCGGAGAAGAGACCCAGTACTTC
CASSSAPGTSGEETQYF
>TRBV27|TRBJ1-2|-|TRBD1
TGTGCCAGTAGAGGGGGCCTCTATGGCTACACCTTC
CASRGGLYGYTF
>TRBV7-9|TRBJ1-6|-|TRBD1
TGTGCCAGCAGCCGAGCAGGGGGAGCCTATTCACCCCTCCACTTT
CASSRAGGAYSPLHF
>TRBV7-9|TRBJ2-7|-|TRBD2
TGTGCCAGCAGCTATAGCGGGAGAGTCGCCTACGAGCAGTACTTC
CASSYSGRVAYEQYF